Detailed here is one T cell receptor beta chain. The sample is drawn from a study of blood T cell repertoires in COVID-19. Study summary: PBMCs, B-cell-depleted T cells, or T cells were the source of the cDNA or gDNA that made up the material.

Recruited during active infection, patients (from Seattle) were subsequently followed longitudinally. The CDR3 covers 16 residues. Germline V lookup: CDR1 PRHDT, CDR2 FYEKMQ (reference sequence). V was cut by 4 bases and J by 4 bases, with 20 bases left in between. In the study's own analysis: Nucleated cell counts were estimated from reference gene primer amplification. Some clones are missing from TCRdb's copy, which holds only in-frame ones; the method was immunoSEQ multiplex PCR. From that table come the V and J calls and clone size; the DNA was used to work out D and trimming. Of roughly 340,000 clones in the sample, approximately 88% were seen once.

Sequencing was done on a sample of peripheral blood. The genes are TRBV13 and TRBJ2-7, with D possibly being TRBD1 (6 bases). The sequence was collected from a woman younger than 45 with COVID-19, enrolled during active disease. CDR3 sequence (DNA): TGTGCCAGCAGCTCGAAACTAACAGGGATCGCGTACGAGCAGTACTTC. Translated: CASSSKLTGIAYEQYF.